This TCR beta chain is from a study of blood T cell repertoires in COVID-19 (dated by TCRdb to the early 2020s). Regarding the study in general: Samples from collaborators originated in the United States, Italy and Spain and spanned both the acute and convalescent phases of COVID-19. The samples were drawn from two sources: the first 160 participants of the ongoing ImmuneRACE study, and fewer than 1,500 subjects contributed by 6 global collaborators. The sample metadata nearly always contained a de-identified subject ID, COVID-19 status, age in years and sex. Subjects who had been exposed to COVID-19, were actively infected with it, or had recovered from it provided the deeply sampled blood TCRbeta repertoires that made up the dataset. HLA class I and class II types, where available, came from metadata supplied by the sample provider rather than from assay-based typing. The prospective study material was composed of cDNA or gDNA derived from T cells, B-cell-depleted T cells, or PBMCs. The repertoires were made available in a free public database intended to serve as a resource for research on the immune response to SARS-CoV-2.

TCRbeta CDR3 regions were amplified from genomic DNA using the immunoSEQ Assay, a bias-controlled multiplex PCR. Per the authors' processing: The number of nucleated cells in each sample was estimated from the amplification of reference gene primers within the assay. Sequence reads were collapsed and filtered to measure the absolute abundance of every unique TCRbeta CDR3 rearrangement. For each sample, productive Simpson clonality was calculated as the square root of Simpson's diversity index over productive rearrangements. TCRdb stores this immuneACCESS table with in-frame sequences only. Part of the clones is absent; in the studies checked, under half of the shortfall reflects unresolved V genes, and no reason is known for the rest. V, J and clone size are those of that table, while D and trimming were read from the DNA. For this sample the table gives around 100,000 clones, of which roughly 90% were detected only once. The ten largest make up about 6.3% of the sample.

Trimming leaves V shorter by 0 bases and J shorter by 6 bases, with the junction holding 8 bases beyond the gene matches. There are 17 amino acids in the CDR3, from cysteine to phenylalanine inclusive. The only DNA kept is the CDR3, 51 bases in frame from the first base. From a lookup of the germline V gene, CDR1 and CDR2 are MNHNS and SASEGT. Of note for this clone: Its specific antigen is unknown. One base away there is no much larger clone; base qualities are not given.

The collaborating institutions used their own protocols to collect whole blood in K2EDTA tubes. For TCRbeta analysis, collaborator samples were shipped as frozen whole blood, as isolated PBMCs, or as DNA extracted from either sample type. The paper as a whole reports these results and caveats: The quantity of clinical and demographic metadata differed by source and by participant and was supplied without curation.

Sequences were obtained from peripheral blood. This clonotype originated in a human donor in a cohort sampled during active COVID-19. Recombination linked TRBV6-1 to TRBJ2-1; 10 central bases correspond to TRBD2. The CDR3 in this case is CASSEALRASGSNEQFF. The DNA sequence is given as TGTGCCAGCAGTGAAGCGCTTCGGGCTAGCGGGAGCAATGAGCAGTTCTTC.